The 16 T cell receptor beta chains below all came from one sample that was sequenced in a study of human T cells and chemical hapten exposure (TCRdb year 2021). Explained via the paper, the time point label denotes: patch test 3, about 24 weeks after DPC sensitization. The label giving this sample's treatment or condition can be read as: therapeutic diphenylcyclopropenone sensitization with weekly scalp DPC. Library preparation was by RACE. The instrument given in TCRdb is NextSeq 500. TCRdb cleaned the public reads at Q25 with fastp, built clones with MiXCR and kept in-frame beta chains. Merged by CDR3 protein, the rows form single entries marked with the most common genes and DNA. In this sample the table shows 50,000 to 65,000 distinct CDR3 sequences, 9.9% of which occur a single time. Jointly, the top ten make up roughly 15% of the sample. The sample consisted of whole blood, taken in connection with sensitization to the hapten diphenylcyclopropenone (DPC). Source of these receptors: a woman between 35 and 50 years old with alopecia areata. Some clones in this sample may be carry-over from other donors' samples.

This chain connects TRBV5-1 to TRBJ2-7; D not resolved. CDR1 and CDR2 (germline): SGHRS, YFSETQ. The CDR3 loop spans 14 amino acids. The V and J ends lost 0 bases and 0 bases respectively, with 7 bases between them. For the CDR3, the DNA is TGCGCCAGCAGCTTGGAACCCAGCTCCTACGAGCAGTACTTC. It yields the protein CASSLEPSSYEQYF.

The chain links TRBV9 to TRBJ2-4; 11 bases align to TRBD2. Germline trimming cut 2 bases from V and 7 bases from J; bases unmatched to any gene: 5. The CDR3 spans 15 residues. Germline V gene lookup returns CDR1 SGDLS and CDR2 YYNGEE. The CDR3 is CASSVSGTSGNIQYF. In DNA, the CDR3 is TGTGCCAGCAGCGTTTCCGGGACTAGCGGCAACATTCAGTACTTC.

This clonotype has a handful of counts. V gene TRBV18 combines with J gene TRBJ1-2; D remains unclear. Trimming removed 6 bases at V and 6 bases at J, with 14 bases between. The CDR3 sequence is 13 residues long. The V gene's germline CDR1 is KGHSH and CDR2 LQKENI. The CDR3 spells CASSVEGGDGYTF. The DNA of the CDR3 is TGTGCCAGCTCGGTCGAGGGAGGAGATGGCTACACCTTC.

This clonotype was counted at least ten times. The CDR3 region is CSAREGGLETEAFF. Here the CDR3 DNA reads TGCAGTGCTAGAGAAGGTGGGCTCGAGACTGAAGCTTTCTTT. The chain uses TRBV20-1 and TRBJ1-1; D ambiguous. The germline gives CDR1 DFQATT, CDR2 SNEGSKA (reference sequence). The CDR3 runs to 14 residues. Between the trimmed V and J ends, which lost 0 bases and 5 bases, there was a span of 13 bases.

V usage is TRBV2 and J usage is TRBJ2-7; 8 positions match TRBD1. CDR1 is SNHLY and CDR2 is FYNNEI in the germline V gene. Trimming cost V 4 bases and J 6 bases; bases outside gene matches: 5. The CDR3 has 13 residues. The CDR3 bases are TGTGCCAGCAGTGGGACAGGGTTTGGCGAGCAGTACTTC. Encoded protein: CASSGTGFGEQYF. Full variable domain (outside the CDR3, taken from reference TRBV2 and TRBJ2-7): EPEVTQTPSHQVTQMGQEVILRCVPISNHLYFYWYRQILGQKVEFLVSFYNNEISEKSEIFDDQFSVERPDGSNFTLKIRSTKLEDSAMYFCASSGTGFGEQYFGPGTRLTVT.

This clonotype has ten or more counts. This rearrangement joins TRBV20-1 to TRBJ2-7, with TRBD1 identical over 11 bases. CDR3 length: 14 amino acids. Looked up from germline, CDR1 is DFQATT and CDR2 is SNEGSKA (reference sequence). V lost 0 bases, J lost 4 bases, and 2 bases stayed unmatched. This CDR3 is CSAREGQGVYEQYF. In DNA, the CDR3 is TGCAGTGCTAGAGAGGGACAGGGGGTTTACGAGCAGTACTTC.

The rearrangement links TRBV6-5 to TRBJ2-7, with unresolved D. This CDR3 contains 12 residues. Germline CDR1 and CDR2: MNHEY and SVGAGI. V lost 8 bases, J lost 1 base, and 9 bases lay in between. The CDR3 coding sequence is TGTGCCAGCCTTGGGAATTCCTACGAGCAGTACTTC. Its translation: CASLGNSYEQYF.

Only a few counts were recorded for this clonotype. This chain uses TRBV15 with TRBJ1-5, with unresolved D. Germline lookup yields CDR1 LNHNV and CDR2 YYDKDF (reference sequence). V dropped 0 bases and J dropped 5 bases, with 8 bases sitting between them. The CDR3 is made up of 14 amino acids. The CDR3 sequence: CATSRDLAHQPQHF. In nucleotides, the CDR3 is TGTGCCACCAGCAGAGATCTCGCCCATCAGCCCCAGCATTTT.

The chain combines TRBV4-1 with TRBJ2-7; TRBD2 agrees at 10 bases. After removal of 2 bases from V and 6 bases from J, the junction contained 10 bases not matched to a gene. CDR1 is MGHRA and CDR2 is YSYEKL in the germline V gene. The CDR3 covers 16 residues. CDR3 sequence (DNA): TGCGCCAGCAGCCAACTAGCGGGGGTCTTAGCTTCCGAGCAGTACTTC. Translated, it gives CASSQLAGVLASEQYF.

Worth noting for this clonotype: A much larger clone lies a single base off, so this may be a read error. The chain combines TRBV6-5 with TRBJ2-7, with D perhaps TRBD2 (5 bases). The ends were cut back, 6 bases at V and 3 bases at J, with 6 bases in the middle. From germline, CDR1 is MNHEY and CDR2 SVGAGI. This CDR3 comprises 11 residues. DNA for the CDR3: TGTGCCAGCAGCCGGGGCTACGAGCAGTACTTC. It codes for CASSRGYEQYF.

DNA of the CDR3: TGCAGTGCTACCCCTTCCGAGCGGGGGATTGACGGGGAGCTGTTTTTT. It specifies CSATPSERGIDGELFF. V gene TRBV20-1 combines with J gene TRBJ2-2, with 8 bases fitting TRBD2. The V segment lost 4 bases and the J segment 7 bases; nucleotides outside the gene matches: 14. This CDR3 region has 16 residues. Germline V CDR1 and CDR2: DFQATT, SNEGSKA (reference sequence).

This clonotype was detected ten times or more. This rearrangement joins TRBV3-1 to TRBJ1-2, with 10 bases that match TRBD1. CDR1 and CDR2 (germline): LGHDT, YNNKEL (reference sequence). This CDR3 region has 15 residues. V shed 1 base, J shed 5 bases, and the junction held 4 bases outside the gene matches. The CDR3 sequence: CASSQVGTGDYGYTF. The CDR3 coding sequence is TGTGCCAGCAGCCAAGTCGGGACAGGGGATTATGGCTACACCTTC. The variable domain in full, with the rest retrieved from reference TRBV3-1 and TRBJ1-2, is DTAVSQTPKYLVTQMGNDKSIKCEQNLGHDTMYWYKQDSKKFLKIMFSYNNKELIINETVPNRFSPKSPDKAHLNLHINSLELGDSAVYFCASSQVGTGDYGYTFGSGTRLTVV.

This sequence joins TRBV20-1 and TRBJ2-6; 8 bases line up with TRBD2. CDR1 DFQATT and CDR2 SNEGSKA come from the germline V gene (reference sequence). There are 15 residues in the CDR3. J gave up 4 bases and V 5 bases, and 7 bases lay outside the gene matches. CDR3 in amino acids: CSAPAGGSGANVLTF. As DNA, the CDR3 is TGCAGTGCTCCGGCGGGGGGCTCAGGGGCCAACGTCCTGACTTTC.

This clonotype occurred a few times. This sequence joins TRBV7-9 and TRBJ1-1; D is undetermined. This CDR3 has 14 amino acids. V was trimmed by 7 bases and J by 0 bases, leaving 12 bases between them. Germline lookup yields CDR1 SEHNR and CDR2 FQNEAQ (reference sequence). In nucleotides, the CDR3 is TGTGCCAGCAACCTCGCCGGCTTGAACACTGAAGCTTTCTTT. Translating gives CASNLAGLNTEAFF.

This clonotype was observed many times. The DNA for the CDR3 is TGCAGTGCTTTGACTAGCGCGGGGACCGGGGAGCTGTTTTTT. The encoded protein is CSALTSAGTGELFF. J is TRBJ2-2 and V is TRBV20-1, with 8 bases fitting TRBD2. Unmatched junction bases numbered 7, after V lost 5 bases and J lost 5 bases. CDR3 length: 14 amino acids. The germline gives CDR1 DFQATT, CDR2 SNEGSKA (reference sequence).

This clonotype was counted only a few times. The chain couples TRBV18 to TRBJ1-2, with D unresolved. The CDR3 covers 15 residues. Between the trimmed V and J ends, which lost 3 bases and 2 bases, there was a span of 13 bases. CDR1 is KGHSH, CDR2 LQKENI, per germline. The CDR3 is CASSPPGGTNYGYTF. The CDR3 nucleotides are TGTGCCAGCTCACCGCCTGGTGGAACCAACTATGGCTACACCTTC.